This entry is about one T cell receptor beta chain. Germline V CDR1 and CDR2: LGHNA, YNFKEQ. The CDR3 is 17 residues long. The V segment lost 1 base and the J segment 4 bases; nucleotides outside the gene matches: 7. The table came from immunoSEQ multiplex PCR; TCRdb's copy has only in-frame clones and leaves some out. Among fewer than 25,000 clones listed, around 87% were seen once. These data come from a study of CD4 T cell repertoires in COVID-19. The memory T cells were sequenced right after ex vivo isolation, without culture. This TCR was sampled from a human donor who had COVID-19. This chain connects TRBV4-2 to TRBJ2-7; TRBD2 matches at 13 bases. This specimen consisted of central memory CD4+ T cells from blood, obtained before the COVID-19 pandemic. The CDR3 DNA reads as TGTGCCAGCAGCCAAGGAACTAGCGGGAGGGCCGCATACGAGCAGTACTTC. It is translated as CASSQGTSGRAAYEQYF.